This entry is about one T cell receptor beta chain. The CDR3 sequence is 13 residues long. In germline, CDR1 is MDHEN, CDR2 SYDVKM. Trimming left V 8 bases short and J 2 bases short, with 12 bases between. The data were taken from a study of CD8 T cells in Susac syndrome. In the study overall: Of the sequenced Susac syndrome patients, over 5 had active disease and fewer than ten were in remission.

The T cells that were sequenced for TCR beta were CD8+ and CD4+ cells from blood. Random hexamers were used to reverse transcribe an amount of about 0.45 to 1 ug RNA. Multiplex PCR with immunoSEQ amplified the TCR beta CDR3 across 54 Vbeta and 13 Jbeta. MiXCR was run by TCRdb on the immunoSEQ multiplex PCR reads, yielding one entry per CDR3 protein. Of 95,000 to 150,000 distinct CDR3 sequences detected, just over 95% appear once; the ten largest clones hold 0.12% to 0.15%. Sequenced material: CD4+ T cells from PBMCs. This sequence joins TRBV28 and TRBJ1-2, with D perhaps TRBD1 (5 bases). The receptor's source is a human donor with Susac syndrome. DNA for the CDR3: TGTGCCAGCGATAAGGGGAGCAACTATGGCTACACCTTC. This translates into CASDKGSNYGYTF.